Listed here are 15 T cell receptor beta chains from one sample, sequenced in a study of post-analysis software for immune sequencing data. General study results and limits: Among five TRBV segments more frequent in patients than controls were TRBV5-6, TRBV5-1 and TRBV20-1.

No antigens are known for them. TCR beta cDNA libraries had unique molecular identifiers. TCRdb reanalysed the PCR reads using MiXCR and keeps one entry per CDR3 protein. The sample carries about half a million distinct CDR3 sequences, roughly 46% recorded once. Material for sequencing was blood. These receptors all come from a girl aged 10-17 years with multiple sclerosis.

The CDR3 DNA follows: TGTGCCAGCAGCTTTGATTGGGACACCCAAGAGACCCAGTACTTC. It yields the protein CASSFDWDTQETQYF. The genes are TRBV7-9 and TRBJ2-5; D might be TRBD1 (6 bases). CDR1 and CDR2 (germline): SEHNR, FQNEAQ (reference sequence). The CDR3 sequence is 15 residues long. With 3 bases removed from V and 1 base from J, the gap between germline ends came to 12 bases.

V usage is TRBV7-2 and J usage is TRBJ2-7, with D possibly matching TRBD2 (5 bases). V was clipped by 5 bases and J by 2 bases, with 13 bases between them. This CDR3 contains 14 residues. CDR1 SGHTA and CDR2 FQGNSA come from the germline V gene. CDR3 DNA sequence: TGTGCCAGCAGCCAAGCTCTAGCCACCTACGAGCAGTACTTC. Amino acid sequence: CASSQALATYEQYF.

This clonotype was counted a few times. The rearrangement joins TRBV15 to TRBJ1-1, with 8 bases fitting TRBD1. The CDR3 is 13 amino acids. Trimming at V came to 6 bases and at J to 4 bases, leaving 4 bases not matched to a gene. The germline CDR1 and CDR2 sequences are LNHNV and YYDKDF (reference sequence). The CDR3 sequence is CATSNTGGTEAFF. CDR3 sequence (DNA): TGTGCCACCAGTAACACAGGGGGCACTGAAGCTTTCTTT.

The gene calls are TRBV20-1 and TRBJ1-2; TRBD1 is a possible D gene (5 bases). This CDR3 spans 13 amino acids. The V gene lost 4 bases and the J gene lost 6 bases, with 15 bases spanning the gap. Per the germline V gene, CDR1 is DFQATT and CDR2 is SNEGSKA (reference sequence). CDR3 sequence (DNA): TGCAGTGCTAACATGGGGGAAATCCATGGCTACACCTTC. Translation gives CSANMGEIHGYTF.

This clonotype has only a few counts. This chain uses TRBV5-1 with TRBJ2-4; D call uncertain. This CDR3 comprises 16 residues. The V gene lost 1 base and the J gene lost 0 bases, with 11 bases spanning the gap. Germline CDR1 is SGHRS and CDR2 is YFSETQ. The DNA for the CDR3 is TGCGCCAGCAGCTTGCGGCAGGACGTAGCCAAAAACATTCAGTACTTC. It specifies CASSLRQDVAKNIQYF.

This clonotype was counted a few times. This chain joins TRBV19 and TRBJ2-4, with D unresolved. The CDR3 runs 14 residues. Germline lookup yields CDR1 LNHDA and CDR2 SQIVND (reference sequence). The V gene lost 0 bases and the J gene lost 3 bases, with 6 bases spanning the gap. The CDR3 DNA sequence: TGTGCCAGTAGTATAGATTTTAGCAAAAACATTCAGTACTTC. This codes for CASSIDFSKNIQYF.

The rearrangement uses TRBV28 and TRBJ2-1; 7 bases line up with TRBD2. This CDR3 comprises 16 residues. The ends lost 5 bases at V and 4 bases at J; junction bases unmatched: 11. Looked up from germline, CDR1 is MDHEN and CDR2 is SYDVKM. The CDR3 sequence: CASSPQGGSVYNEQFF. In DNA form, the CDR3 reads TGTGCCAGCAGTCCCCAGGGCGGGAGCGTGTACAATGAGCAGTTCTTC.

This rearrangement joins TRBV15 to TRBJ2-7; 9 nucleotides line up with TRBD2. Germline assignment: CDR1 LNHNV and CDR2 YYDKDF (reference sequence). This CDR3 is 15 amino acids long. After removal of 5 bases from V and 2 bases from J, the junction contained 7 bases not matched to a gene. The CDR3 region is CATSPRLAEAYEQYF. Here the CDR3 DNA reads TGTGCCACCAGCCCCCGACTAGCGGAGGCCTACGAGCAGTACTTC. Drawing the rest from reference TRBV15 and TRBJ2-7, the complete variable domain is DAMVIQNPRYQVTQFGKPVTLSCSQTLNHNVMYWYQQKSSQAPKLLFHYYDKDFNNEADTPDNFQSRRPNTSFCFLDIRSPGLGDTAMYLCATSPRLAEAYEQYFGPGTRLTVT.

V gene TRBV6-2 or TRBV6-3 combines with J gene TRBJ1-2; unclear D gene. Looked up from germline, CDR1 is MNHEY and CDR2 is SVGEGT. The CDR3 covers 13 residues. V lost 5 bases to trimming and J lost 6 bases, with 13 bases between them. The CDR3 sequence is CASSPPYWDGYTF. CDR3 DNA sequence: TGTGCCAGCAGTCCCCCGTACTGGGATGGCTACACCTTC.

The chain recombines TRBV5-1 with TRBJ2-1; D remains ambiguous. The germline V gene encodes CDR1 SGHRS and CDR2 YFSETQ. Trimming left V 2 bases short and J 9 bases short, with 9 bases between. CDR3 length equals 12 residues. CDR3 bases: TGCGCCAGCAGCTTAAAAGCAGTTGAGCAGTTCTTC. Amino acids: CASSLKAVEQFF.

The rearrangement uses TRBV6-5 and TRBJ2-5, with a tentative D call TRBD1 (6 bases). The germline gives CDR1 MNHEY, CDR2 SVGAGI. The CDR3 length is 15 residues. The V end lost 2 bases, the J end lost 3 bases, and 13 bases lay between the germline ends. CDR3 nucleotides: TGTGCCAGCAGTTACGATGAGGGACACGAAGAGACCCAGTACTTC. Protein: CASSYDEGHEETQYF.

J is TRBJ2-1 and V is TRBV29-1; 10 nucleotides line up with TRBD2. The germline V gene has CDR1 SQVTM and CDR2 ANQGSEA. There are 17 residues in the CDR3. After removal of 4 bases from V and 12 bases from J, the junction contained 21 bases not matched to a gene. The CDR3, as DNA: TGCAGCGTTGCCGGGGGAGCCGACTCGGGATCTAGCGGGGGGCAGTTCTTC. It is translated as CSVAGGADSGSSGGQFF.

In this sample, this clonotype turned up a few times. This chain joins TRBV3-1 and TRBJ2-3, with D unresolved. From germline, CDR1 is LGHDT and CDR2 YNNKEL (reference sequence). CDR3 length: 13 amino acids. V dropped 3 bases and J dropped 1 base, with 5 bases sitting between them. The CDR3 nucleotides are TGTGCCAGCAGCCAGCTCCGCACAGATACGCAGTATTTT. Amino acid sequence: CASSQLRTDTQYF.

The CDR3 DNA reads TGTGCCAGCAGCCAAGATATGAGGTCGCGCAATGAGCAGTTCTTC. It yields the protein CASSQDMRSRNEQFF. The chain recombines TRBV3-1 with TRBJ2-1; D is uncertain. CDR3 length: 15 amino acids. In germline, CDR1 is LGHDT, CDR2 YNNKEL (reference sequence). V lost 0 bases, J lost 6 bases, and 12 bases lay in between.

The chain combines TRBV4-2 with TRBJ2-3, with 7 bases matching TRBD2. The CDR3 sequence is 13 residues long. Germline lookup yields CDR1 LGHNA and CDR2 YNFKEQ. The junction had 2 bases not matched to a gene; V was cut back by 6 bases and J by 2 bases. CDR3 DNA: TGTGCCAGCAGGACTAGCCTCACAGATACGCAGTATTTT. It encodes CASRTSLTDTQYF.